Listed below are T cell receptor beta chains from one sample, sequenced in a study of blood T cells in healthy people across ages. A single record per CDR3 protein comes from TCRdb applying MiXCR to the 5' RACE reads. The sample includes some 710,000 distinct CDR3 sequences, more than 35% of them seen just once. Sequencing was done on a sample of blood. These receptors were collected from a man of 80 years or more in good health. Both conserved end residues are part of each CDR3. Fields, in order: J gene, clone size, D gene, V gene, CDR3 protein, CDR3 DNA. A D gene is named only where the DNA matches it firmly. Clone size, where shown, is once, few, many, or a class for clones that have expanded.

J: TRBJ1-2; size: few; D: NA; V: TRBV4-2; CDR3: CASSQDFGYTF; DNA: TGTGCCAGCAGCCAAGATTTCGGCTACACCTTC
J: TRBJ2-5; size: few; D: TRBD2; V: TRBV20-1; CDR3: CSAISRRGLAGEETQYF; DNA: TGCAGTGCTATCAGTCGCCGGGGACTAGCGGGAGAAGAGACCCAGTACTTC
J: TRBJ2-7; size: NA; D: TRBD1; V: TRBV18; CDR3: CACSPDRTYEQYF; DNA: TGTGCCTGCTCACCGGACAGGACCTACGAGCAGTACTTC
J: TRBJ2-3; size: few; D: NA; V: TRBV9; CDR3: CASSVWHTDTQYF; DNA: TGTGCCAGCAGCGTATGGCACACAGATACGCAGTATTTT
J: TRBJ2-5; size: NA; D: NA; V: TRBV7-9; CDR3: CASRFTGETQYF; DNA: TGTGCCAGCAGGTTTACAGGAGAGACCCAGTACTTC
J: TRBJ2-5; size: few; D: TRBD1; V: TRBV3-1; CDR3: CASSHRGTGGKETQYF; DNA: TGTGCCAGCAGCCATCGAGGGACAGGGGGTAAGGAGACCCAGTACTTC
J: TRBJ1-2; size: few; D: TRBD1; V: TRBV20-1; CDR3: CSAPLTGGADYGYTF; DNA: TGCAGTGCTCCACTGACAGGGGGCGCGGACTATGGCTACACCTTC
J: TRBJ2-4; size: NA; D: NA; V: TRBV27; CDR3: CASSPPGQWGNIQYF; DNA: TGTGCCAGCAGTCCTCCGGGACAATGGGGAAACATTCAGTACTTC
J: TRBJ1-4; size: NA; D: TRBD1; V: TRBV5-1; CDR3: CASSRTGRVEKLFF; DNA: TGCGCCAGCAGCCGGACAGGGCGAGTTGAAAAACTGTTTTTT
J: TRBJ2-1; size: NA; D: NA; V: TRBV2; CDR3: CASSPDPQAYNEQFF; DNA: TGTGCCAGCAGCCCGGACCCACAGGCCTACAATGAGCAGTTCTTC
J: TRBJ1-6; size: few; D: NA; V: TRBV7-9; CDR3: CASGGQGSYNSPLHF; DNA: TGTGCCAGTGGGGGCCAGGGATCCTATAATTCACCCCTCCACTTT
J: TRBJ2-4; size: few; D: TRBD2; V: TRBV2; CDR3: CASSTLADSLAKNIQYF; DNA: TGTGCCAGCAGCACACTAGCGGATAGCCTAGCCAAAAACATTCAGTACTTC
J: TRBJ2-1; size: many; D: NA; V: TRBV29-1; CDR3: CSPERGNEQFF; DNA: TGCAGCCCCGAGAGGGGGAATGAGCAGTTCTTC
J: TRBJ2-7; size: NA; D: NA; V: TRBV7-2; CDR3: CASSLNQVSEQYF; DNA: TGTGCCAGCAGCCTTAATCAGGTGTCCGAGCAGTACTTC
J: TRBJ2-7; size: NA; D: TRBD1; V: TRBV6-2/TRBV6-3; CDR3: CASSDATGRSYEQYF; DNA: TGTGCCAGCAGCGACGCGACAGGGCGATCCTACGAGCAGTACTTC
J: TRBJ1-2; size: NA; D: NA; V: TRBV28; CDR3: CASSEARGWYGYTF; DNA: TGTGCCAGCAGTGAAGCCAGGGGTTGGTATGGCTACACCTTC
J: TRBJ2-5; size: many; D: NA; V: TRBV27; CDR3: CASSYGPVETQYF; DNA: TGTGCCAGCAGTTACGGGCCCGTGGAGACCCAGTACTTC
J: TRBJ2-5; size: few; D: TRBD1; V: TRBV7-6; CDR3: CASSSTGDSQTQYF; DNA: TGTGCCAGCAGCTCTACCGGGGACAGTCAGACCCAGTACTTC
J: TRBJ2-1; size: NA; D: TRBD2; V: TRBV20-1; CDR3: CSARQGLAGVNEQFF; DNA: TGCAGTGCTAGACAGGGACTAGCGGGAGTGAATGAGCAGTTCTTC
J: TRBJ2-5; size: NA; D: TRBD1; V: TRBV15; CDR3: CATSRDRGDRGETQYF; DNA: TGTGCCACCAGCAGAGATCGTGGGGACAGGGGTGAGACCCAGTACTTC
J: TRBJ2-1; size: NA; D: NA; V: TRBV5-1; CDR3: CASSLELGTYNEQFF; DNA: TGCGCCAGCAGCTTGGAGCTAGGGACCTACAATGAGCAGTTCTTC
J: TRBJ2-1; size: many; D: NA; V: TRBV5-1; CDR3: CASSLTDYNEQFF; DNA: TGCGCCAGCAGCCTGACAGATTACAATGAGCAGTTCTTC
J: TRBJ2-5; size: few; D: NA; V: TRBV10-3; CDR3: CAISEGTRGTQYF; DNA: TGTGCCATCAGTGAGGGGACTCGGGGGACCCAGTACTTC
J: TRBJ2-7; size: NA; D: NA; V: TRBV2; CDR3: CASQGLTGSVYEQYF; DNA: TGTGCCAGCCAGGGGTTGACAGGTTCTGTCTACGAGCAGTACTTC
J: TRBJ1-4; size: NA; D: TRBD1; V: TRBV6-6; CDR3: CASSYGGTVGEKLFF; DNA: TGTGCCAGCAGTTACGGGGGGACAGTCGGGGAAAAACTGTTTTTT
J: TRBJ1-4; size: NA; D: TRBD1; V: TRBV20-1; CDR3: CSAASQGEGVLLFF; DNA: TGCAGTGCCGCCTCACAGGGGGAAGGAGTTTTACTGTTTTTT
J: TRBJ2-5; size: NA; D: NA; V: TRBV10-3; CDR3: CAISDGGSRNEQYF; DNA: TGTGCCATCAGTGACGGGGGCTCTCGAAATGAGCAGTACTTC
J: TRBJ2-1; size: NA; D: TRBD2; V: TRBV14; CDR3: CASMPFGSGGRYNEQFF; DNA: TGTGCCAGCATGCCGTTCGGTAGCGGGGGTCGCTACAATGAGCAGTTCTTC
J: TRBJ2-1; size: many; D: TRBD2; V: TRBV12-3/TRBV12-4; CDR3: CASRVTSGSVNEQFF; DNA: TGTGCCAGCAGGGTAACTAGCGGGAGCGTCAATGAGCAGTTCTTC
J: TRBJ2-3; size: few; D: NA; V: TRBV30; CDR3: CAWSVTGTDTQYF; DNA: TGTGCCTGGAGTGTGACTGGAACAGATACGCAGTATTTT
J: TRBJ2-7; size: few; D: NA; V: TRBV28; CDR3: CASRDTDYEQYF; DNA: TGTGCCAGCCGGGACACAGACTACGAGCAGTACTTC
J: TRBJ1-2; size: few; D: NA; V: TRBV7-2; CDR3: CASSSPVVNYGYTF; DNA: TGTGCCAGCAGCTCCCCGGTAGTTAACTATGGCTACACCTTC
J: TRBJ1-1; size: many; D: NA; V: TRBV12-3/TRBV12-4; CDR3: CASSLHGGTEAFF; DNA: TGTGCCAGCAGTCTCCACGGGGGCACTGAAGCTTTCTTT
J: TRBJ2-1; size: NA; D: TRBD2; V: TRBV29-1; CDR3: CSIRLAYEQFF; DNA: TGCAGCATCAGACTAGCCTATGAGCAGTTCTTC
J: TRBJ2-1; size: once; D: TRBD2; V: TRBV11-1; CDR3: CASSSPEAGAGNEQFF; DNA: TGTGCCAGCAGCTCCCCGGAGGCGGGAGCAGGGAATGAGCAGTTCTTC
J: TRBJ1-1; size: few; D: NA; V: TRBV3-1; CDR3: CASSQDFSMNTEAFF; DNA: TGTGCCAGCAGCCAAGATTTCAGTATGAACACTGAAGCTTTCTTT